This T cell receptor beta chain was recovered during a study of multiple sclerosis patients with progressive multifocal leukoencephalopathy. The study's findings and limits: Most PML patients had lower entropy, suggesting less diverse TRB repertoires. Before and during natalizumab, the clones expanded at PML already existed. Whether JC virus or general immunocompromise explains the findings remained unclear.

A note on this clone: Antigen: not known.

Indicated time point: five to six months of natalizumab therapy. Germline trimming cut 7 bases from V and 0 bases from J; bases unmatched to any gene: 8. The CDR3 is 16 amino acids. From germline, CDR1 is SGHRS and CDR2 YFSETQ. Sequenced by immunoSEQ multiplex PCR; TCRdb stores in-frame clones only, minus some. The data show 25,000 to 35,000 clones, 85% to 90% seen once. V and J are TRBV5-1 and TRBJ2-2, with 8 bases identical to TRBD2. The receptor was derived from a human donor with multiple sclerosis. Sequenced material: PBMCs, taken from a patient treated with natalizumab. The CDR3 spells CASSPSGQANTGELFF. As DNA, the CDR3 is TGCGCCAGCTCTCCTAGCGGGCAAGCGAACACCGGGGAGCTGTTTTTT.